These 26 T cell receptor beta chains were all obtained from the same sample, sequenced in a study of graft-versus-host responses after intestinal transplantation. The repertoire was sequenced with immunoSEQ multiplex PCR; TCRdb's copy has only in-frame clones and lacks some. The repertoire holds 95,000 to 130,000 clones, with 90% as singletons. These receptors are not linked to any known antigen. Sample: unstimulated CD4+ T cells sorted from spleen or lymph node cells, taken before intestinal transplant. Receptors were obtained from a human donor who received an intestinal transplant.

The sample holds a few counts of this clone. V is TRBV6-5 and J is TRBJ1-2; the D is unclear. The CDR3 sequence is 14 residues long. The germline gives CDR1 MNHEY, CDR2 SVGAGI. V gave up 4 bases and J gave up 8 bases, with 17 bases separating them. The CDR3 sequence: CASSFGLARGGYTF. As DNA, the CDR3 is TGTGCCAGCAGTTTCGGACTGGCGCGAGGGGGCTACACCTTC.

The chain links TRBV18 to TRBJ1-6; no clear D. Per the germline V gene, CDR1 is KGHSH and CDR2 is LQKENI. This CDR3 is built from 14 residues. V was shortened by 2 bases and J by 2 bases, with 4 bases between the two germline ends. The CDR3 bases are TGTGCCAGCTCACCATCCACCTATAATTCACCCCTCCACTTT. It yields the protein CASSPSTYNSPLHF.

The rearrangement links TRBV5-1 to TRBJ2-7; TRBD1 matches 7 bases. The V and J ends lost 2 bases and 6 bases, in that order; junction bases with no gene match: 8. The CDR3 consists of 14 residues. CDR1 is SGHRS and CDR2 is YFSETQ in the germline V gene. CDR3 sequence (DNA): TGCGCCAGCAGCTTAGGAACAGGGGCCGCCGAGCAGTACTTC. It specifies CASSLGTGAAEQYF.

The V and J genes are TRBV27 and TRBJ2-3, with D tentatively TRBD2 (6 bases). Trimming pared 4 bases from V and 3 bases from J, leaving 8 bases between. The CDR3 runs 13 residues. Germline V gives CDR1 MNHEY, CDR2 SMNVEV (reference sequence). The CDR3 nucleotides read TGTGCCAGCAGTTCCAGCGGGACAGATACGCAGTATTTT. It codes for CASSSSGTDTQYF.

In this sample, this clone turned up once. CDR3 amino acids: CASSLAGLTYNEQFF. The DNA of the CDR3 is TGCGCCAGCAGCTTGGCGGGACTGACCTACAATGAGCAGTTCTTC. This chain joins TRBV5-1 and TRBJ2-1; D might be TRBD2 (6 bases). V was pared by 0 bases and J by 2 bases, with 9 bases between. The germline V gene has CDR1 SGHRS and CDR2 YFSETQ. This CDR3 contains 15 residues.

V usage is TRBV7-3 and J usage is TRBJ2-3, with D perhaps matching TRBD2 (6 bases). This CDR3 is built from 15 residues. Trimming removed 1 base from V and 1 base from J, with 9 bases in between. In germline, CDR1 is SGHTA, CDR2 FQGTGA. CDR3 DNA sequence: TGTGCCAGCAGCTTAAGCGGGATGGGCACAGATACGCAGTATTTT. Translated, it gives CASSLSGMGTDTQYF. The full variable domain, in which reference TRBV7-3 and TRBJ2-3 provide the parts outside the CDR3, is GAGVSQTPSNKVTEKGKYVELRCDPISGHTALYWYRQSLGQGPEFLIYFQGTGAADDSGLPNDRFFAVRPEGSVSTLKIQRTERGDSAVYLCASSLSGMGTDTQYFGPGTRLTVL.

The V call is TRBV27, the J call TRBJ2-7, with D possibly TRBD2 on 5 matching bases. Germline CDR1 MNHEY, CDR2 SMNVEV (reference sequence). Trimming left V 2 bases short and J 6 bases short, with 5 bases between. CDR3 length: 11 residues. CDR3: CASSLAGEQYF. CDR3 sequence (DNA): TGTGCCAGCAGTTTAGCGGGCGAGCAGTACTTC.

In nucleotides, the CDR3 is TGTGCCAGCAGCCCGGGACAGGGCGAGACCCAGTACTTC. Its translation: CASSPGQGETQYF. The chain recombines TRBV7-3 with TRBJ2-5, with 9 bases fitting TRBD1. The V and J ends lost 5 bases and 5 bases, in that order; junction bases with no gene match: 3. CDR1 and CDR2 (germline): SGHTA, FQGTGA. The CDR3 totals 13 residues.

The CDR3 sequence is CASSLGRGSYEQYF. The CDR3 DNA sequence: TGTGCCAGCAGTTTAGGGCGGGGTTCCTACGAGCAGTACTTC. V usage is TRBV28 and J usage is TRBJ2-7; tentative D call: TRBD2 (6 bases). The CDR3 contains 14 residues. V gave up 2 bases and J gave up 1 base, with 9 bases separating them. CDR1 is MDHEN, CDR2 SYDVKM, per germline.

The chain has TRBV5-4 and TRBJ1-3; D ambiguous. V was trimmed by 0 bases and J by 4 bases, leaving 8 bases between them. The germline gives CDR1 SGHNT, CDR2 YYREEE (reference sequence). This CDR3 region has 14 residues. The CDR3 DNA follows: TGTGCCAGCAGCTTGGAAGGGAGGGGAAACACCATATATTTT. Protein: CASSLEGRGNTIYF.

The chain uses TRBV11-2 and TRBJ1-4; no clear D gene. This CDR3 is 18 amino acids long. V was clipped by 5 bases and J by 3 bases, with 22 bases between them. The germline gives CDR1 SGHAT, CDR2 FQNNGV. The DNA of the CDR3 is TGTGCCAGCAGCCCCGGACTTATATCTCGCTGGGCTAATGAAAAACTGTTTTTT. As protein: CASSPGLISRWANEKLFF.

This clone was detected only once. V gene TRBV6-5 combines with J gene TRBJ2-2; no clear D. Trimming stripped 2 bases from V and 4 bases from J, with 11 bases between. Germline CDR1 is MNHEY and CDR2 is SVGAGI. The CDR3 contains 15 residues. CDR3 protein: CASSYGTMCTGELFF. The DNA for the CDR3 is TGTGCCAGCAGTTACGGCACCATGTGCACCGGGGAGCTGTTTTTT.

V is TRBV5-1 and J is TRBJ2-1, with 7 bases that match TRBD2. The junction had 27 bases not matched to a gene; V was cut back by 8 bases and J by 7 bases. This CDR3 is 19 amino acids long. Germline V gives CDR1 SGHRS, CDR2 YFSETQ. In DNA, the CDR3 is TGCGCCAGTCATCCGCTCTCGCGAGGGAGCGGGACCCTCCGGAATGAGCAGTTCTTC. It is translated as CASHPLSRGSGTLRNEQFF.

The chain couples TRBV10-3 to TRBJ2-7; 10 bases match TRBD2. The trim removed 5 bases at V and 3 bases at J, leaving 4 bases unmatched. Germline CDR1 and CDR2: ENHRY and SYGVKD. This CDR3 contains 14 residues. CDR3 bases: TGTGCCATCAGTACCGGGACTAGCGTCTACGAGCAGTACTTC. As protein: CAISTGTSVYEQYF.

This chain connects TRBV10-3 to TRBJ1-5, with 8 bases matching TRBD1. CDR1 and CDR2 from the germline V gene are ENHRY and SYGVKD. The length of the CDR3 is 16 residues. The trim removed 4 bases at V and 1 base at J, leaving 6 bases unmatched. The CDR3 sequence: CAISGMDRASNQPQHF. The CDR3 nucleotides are TGTGCCATCAGTGGAATGGACAGGGCGAGCAATCAGCCCCAGCATTTT.

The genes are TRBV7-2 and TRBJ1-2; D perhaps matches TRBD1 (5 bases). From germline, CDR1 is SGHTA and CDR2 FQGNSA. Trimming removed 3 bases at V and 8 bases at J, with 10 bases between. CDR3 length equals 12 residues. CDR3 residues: CASSLEGTGYTF. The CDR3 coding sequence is TGTGCCAGCAGCTTGGAGGGGACCGGCTACACCTTC.

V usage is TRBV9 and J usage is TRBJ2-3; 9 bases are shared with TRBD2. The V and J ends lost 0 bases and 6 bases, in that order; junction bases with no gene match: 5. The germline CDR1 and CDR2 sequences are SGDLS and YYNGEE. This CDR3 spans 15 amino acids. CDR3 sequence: CASSVAGGRADTQYF. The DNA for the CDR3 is TGTGCCAGCAGCGTAGCTGGCGGGAGGGCCGATACGCAGTATTTT.

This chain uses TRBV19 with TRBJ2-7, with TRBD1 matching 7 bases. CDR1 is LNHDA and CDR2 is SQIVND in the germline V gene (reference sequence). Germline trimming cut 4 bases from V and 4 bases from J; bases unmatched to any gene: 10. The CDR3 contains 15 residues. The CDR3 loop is CASSTYRGMGYEQYF. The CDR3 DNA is TGTGCCAGTAGTACGTACAGGGGAATGGGGTACGAGCAGTACTTC.

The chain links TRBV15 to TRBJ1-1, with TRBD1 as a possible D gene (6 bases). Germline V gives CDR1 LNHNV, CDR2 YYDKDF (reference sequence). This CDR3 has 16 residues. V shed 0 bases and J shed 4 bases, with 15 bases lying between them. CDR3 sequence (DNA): TGTGCCACCAGCAGAGATCCAGGGGTGGCTCTCACTGAAGCTTTCTTT. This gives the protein CATSRDPGVALTEAFF.

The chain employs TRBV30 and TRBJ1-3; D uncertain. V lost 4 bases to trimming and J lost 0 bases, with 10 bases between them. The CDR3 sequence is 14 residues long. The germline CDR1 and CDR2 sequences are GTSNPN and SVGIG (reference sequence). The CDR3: CAWKRVRSGNTIYF. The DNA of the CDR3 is TGTGCCTGGAAGAGGGTTCGCTCTGGAAACACCATATATTTT.

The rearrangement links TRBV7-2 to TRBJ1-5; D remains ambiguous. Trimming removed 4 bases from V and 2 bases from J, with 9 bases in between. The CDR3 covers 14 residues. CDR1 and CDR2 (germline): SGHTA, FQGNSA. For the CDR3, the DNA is TGTGCCAGCAGCTGGAGAAAGGGCAATCAGCCCCAGCATTTT. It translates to CASSWRKGNQPQHF.

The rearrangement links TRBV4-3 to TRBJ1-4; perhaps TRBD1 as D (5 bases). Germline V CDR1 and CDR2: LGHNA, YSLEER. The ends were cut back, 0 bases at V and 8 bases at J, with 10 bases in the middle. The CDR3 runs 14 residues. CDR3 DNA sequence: TGCGCCAGCAGCCAAGATCGGGGGTACGAAAAACTGTTTTTT. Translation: CASSQDRGYEKLFF.

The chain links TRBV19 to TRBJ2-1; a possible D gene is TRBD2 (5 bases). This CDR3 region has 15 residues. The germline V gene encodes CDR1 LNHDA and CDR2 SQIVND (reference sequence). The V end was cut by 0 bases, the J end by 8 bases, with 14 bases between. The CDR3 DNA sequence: TGTGCCAGTAGTATAGAAGGACTTTTTGTATATGAGCAGTTCTTC. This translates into CASSIEGLFVYEQFF.

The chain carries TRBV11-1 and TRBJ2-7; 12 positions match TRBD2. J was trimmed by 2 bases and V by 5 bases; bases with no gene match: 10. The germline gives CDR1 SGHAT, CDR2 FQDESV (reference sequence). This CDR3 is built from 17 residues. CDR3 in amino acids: CASSKNIGLAGTYEQYF. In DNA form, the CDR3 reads TGTGCCAGCAGCAAAAATATCGGACTAGCGGGAACCTACGAGCAGTACTTC.

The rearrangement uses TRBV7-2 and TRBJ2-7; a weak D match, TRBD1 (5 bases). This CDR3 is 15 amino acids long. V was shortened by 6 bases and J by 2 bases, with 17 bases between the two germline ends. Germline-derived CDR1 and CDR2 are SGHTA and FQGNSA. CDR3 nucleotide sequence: TGTGCCAGCAGAACAGAAAACAGGCCAGCCTACGAGCAGTACTTC. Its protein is CASRTENRPAYEQYF.

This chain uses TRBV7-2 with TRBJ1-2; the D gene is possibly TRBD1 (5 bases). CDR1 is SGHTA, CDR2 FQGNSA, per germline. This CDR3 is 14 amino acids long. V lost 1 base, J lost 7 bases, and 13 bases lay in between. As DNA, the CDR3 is TGTGCCAGCAGCTTAGGACAGACAGCGGGTGGCTACACCTTC. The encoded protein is CASSLGQTAGGYTF.